This TCR beta chain was identified in a study of T-cell reconstitution after alpha-beta-depleted transplantation in children. Germline lookup yields CDR1 DFQATT and CDR2 SNEGSKA (reference sequence). Trimming removed 5 bases at V and 5 bases at J, with 13 bases between. CDR3 length equals 13 residues. TCRbeta library preparation incorporated unique molecular identifiers. TCRdb reprocessed the PCR reads via MiXCR and lists one record per CDR3 protein. The sample yields hundreds of thousands of distinct CDR3 sequences, 10% to 15% seen once. The source of this sequence is a human donor who donated a stem cell graft to a child with Fanconi anemia. This sequence joins TRBV20-1 and TRBJ1-5; possibly TRBD1 for D (5 bases). Sequences were derived from PBMCs, sampled from the stem cell graft. In DNA form, the CDR3 reads TGCAGTGCTGGGGACGGCCAAGATCAGCCCCAGCATTTT. Its protein product is CSAGDGQDQPQHF.